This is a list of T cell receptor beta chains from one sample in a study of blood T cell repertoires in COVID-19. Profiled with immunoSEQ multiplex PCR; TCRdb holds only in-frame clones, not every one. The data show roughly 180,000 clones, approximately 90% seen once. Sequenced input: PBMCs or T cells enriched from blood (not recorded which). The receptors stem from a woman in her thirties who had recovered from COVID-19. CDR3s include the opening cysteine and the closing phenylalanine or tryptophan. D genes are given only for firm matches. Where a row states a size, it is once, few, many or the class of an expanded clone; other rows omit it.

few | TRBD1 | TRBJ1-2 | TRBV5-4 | CASSLDRVRGYTF | TGTGCCAGCAGCCTGGACAGGGTCCGTGGCTACACCTTC
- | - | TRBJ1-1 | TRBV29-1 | CSGLGGMNTEAFF | TGCAGCGGGTTGGGGGGGATGAACACTGAAGCTTTCTTT
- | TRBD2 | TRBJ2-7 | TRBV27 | CASSLTSGGGAEQYF | TGTGCCAGCAGTTTGACTAGCGGAGGGGGGGCCGAGCAGTACTTC
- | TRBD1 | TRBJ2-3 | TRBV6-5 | CASSLQGAGDTQYF | TGTGCCAGCAGTTTACAGGGGGCGGGAGATACGCAGTATTTT
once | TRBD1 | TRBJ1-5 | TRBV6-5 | CASKQGGQPQHF | TGTGCCAGTAAACAGGGGGGTCAGCCCCAGCATTTT
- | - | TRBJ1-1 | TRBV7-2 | CASSLEGLELNTEAFF | TGTGCCAGCAGCTTAGAGGGGCTAGAGTTGAACACTGAAGCTTTCTTT
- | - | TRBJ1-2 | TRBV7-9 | CASSLMSRSTGGYTF | TGTGCCAGCAGCTTAATGTCCAGGTCCACTGGTGGCTACACCTTC
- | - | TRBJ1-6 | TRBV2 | CASRDLNNSPLHF | TGTGCCAGCAGGGACTTAAATAATTCACCCCTCCACTTT
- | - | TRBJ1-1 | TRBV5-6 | CASSPITGVAEAFF | TGTGCCAGCAGCCCTATCACCGGAGTCGCTGAAGCTTTCTTT
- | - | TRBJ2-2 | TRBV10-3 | CAISESLDWINTGELFF | TGTGCCATCAGTGAGTCCCTTGACTGGATTAACACCGGGGAGCTGTTTTTT
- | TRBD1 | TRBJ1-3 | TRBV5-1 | CASGQGDRNTIYF | TGCGCCAGCGGACAGGGGGATCGAAACACCATATATTTT
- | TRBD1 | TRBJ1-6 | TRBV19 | CASRHGQGKSPLHF | TGTGCCAGTAGGCATGGACAGGGCAAGTCACCCCTCCACTTT
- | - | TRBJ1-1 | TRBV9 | CASSGQVNTEAFF | TGTGCCAGCAGCGGACAGGTGAACACTGAAGCTTTCTTT
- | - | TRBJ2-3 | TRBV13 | CASSSDRDITQYF | TGTGCCAGCAGCTCCGACAGAGATATTACGCAGTATTTT
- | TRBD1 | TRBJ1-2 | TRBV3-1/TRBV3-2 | CASSLLPGQGKNGYTF | TGTGCCAGCAGCCTCCTCCCGGGACAGGGGAAAAATGGCTACACCTTC
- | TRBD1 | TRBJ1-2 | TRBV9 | CASSSGTDPRRHYGYTF | TGTGCCAGCAGTTCGGGGACAGATCCTCGCAGGCACTATGGCTACACCTTC